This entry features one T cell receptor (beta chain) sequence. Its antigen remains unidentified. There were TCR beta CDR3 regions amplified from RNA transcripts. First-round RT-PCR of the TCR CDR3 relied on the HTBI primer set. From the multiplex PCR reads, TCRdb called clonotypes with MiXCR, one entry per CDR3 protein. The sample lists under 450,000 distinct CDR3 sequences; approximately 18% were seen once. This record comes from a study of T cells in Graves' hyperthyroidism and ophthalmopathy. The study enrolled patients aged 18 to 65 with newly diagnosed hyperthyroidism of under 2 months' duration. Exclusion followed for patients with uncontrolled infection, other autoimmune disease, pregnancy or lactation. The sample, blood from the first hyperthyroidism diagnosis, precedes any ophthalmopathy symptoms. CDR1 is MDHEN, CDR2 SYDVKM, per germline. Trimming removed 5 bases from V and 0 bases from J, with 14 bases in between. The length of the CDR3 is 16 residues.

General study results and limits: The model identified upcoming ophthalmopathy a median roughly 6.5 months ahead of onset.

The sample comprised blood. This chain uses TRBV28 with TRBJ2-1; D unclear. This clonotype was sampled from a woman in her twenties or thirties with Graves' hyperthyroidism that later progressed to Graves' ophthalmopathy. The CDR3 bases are TGTGCCAGCAGTCCCACGACTGTGAGCTCCTACAATGAGCAGTTCTTC. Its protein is CASSPTTVSSYNEQFF.